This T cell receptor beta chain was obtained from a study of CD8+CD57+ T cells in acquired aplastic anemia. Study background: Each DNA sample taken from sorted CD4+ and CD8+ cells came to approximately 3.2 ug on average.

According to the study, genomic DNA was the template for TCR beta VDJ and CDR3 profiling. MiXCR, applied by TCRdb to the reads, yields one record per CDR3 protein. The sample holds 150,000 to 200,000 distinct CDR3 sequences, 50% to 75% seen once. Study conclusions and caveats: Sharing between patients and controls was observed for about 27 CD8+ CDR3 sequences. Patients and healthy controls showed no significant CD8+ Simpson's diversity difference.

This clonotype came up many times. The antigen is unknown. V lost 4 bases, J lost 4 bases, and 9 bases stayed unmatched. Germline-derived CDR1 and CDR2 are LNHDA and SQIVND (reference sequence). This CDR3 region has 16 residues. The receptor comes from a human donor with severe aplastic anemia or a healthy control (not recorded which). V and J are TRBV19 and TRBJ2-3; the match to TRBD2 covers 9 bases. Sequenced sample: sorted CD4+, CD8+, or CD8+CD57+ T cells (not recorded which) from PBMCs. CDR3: CASSRLAGTSADTQYF. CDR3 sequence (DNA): TGTGCCAGTAGTAGGCTAGCGGGAACAAGTGCAGATACGCAGTATTTT. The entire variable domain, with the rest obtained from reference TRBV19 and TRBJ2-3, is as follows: DGGITQSPKYLFRKEGQNVTLSCEQNLNHDAMYWYRQDPGQGLRLIYYSQIVNDFQKGDIAEGYSVSREKKESFPLTVTSAQKNPTAFYLCASSRLAGTSADTQYFGPGTRLTVL.